Listed below are T cell receptor beta chains from one sample, sequenced in a study of chemoradiotherapy in HPV16-positive cancers. Some clones are missing from TCRdb's copy, which holds only in-frame ones; the method was immunoSEQ multiplex PCR. The sample has 20,000 to 25,000 clones, 70% to 90% seen once. The source was blood, collected from a patient who underwent chemoradiotherapy. The receptors stem from a human donor with HPV-associated anogenital cancer. The CDR3 runs from the conserved cysteine through the conserved F or W. D genes are given only for firm matches. Where a row states a size, it is once, few, many or the class of an expanded clone; other rows omit it.

J,size,V,D,CDR3,DNA
TRBJ1-5,.,TRBV15,.,CATSRGWAQGSNQPQHF,TGTGCCACCAGCAGAGGATGGGCCCAGGGTAGCAATCAGCCCCAGCATTTT
TRBJ1-1,few,TRBV27,TRBD1,CASSLGAGGITEAFF,TGTGCCAGCAGTTTAGGGGCAGGGGGAATCACTGAAGCTTTCTTT
TRBJ2-2,.,TRBV27,.,CASRENGELFF,TGTGCCAGCAGGGAGAACGGGGAGCTGTTTTTT
TRBJ1-1,.,TRBV7-9,TRBD1,CASSLIGRQGREKPEAFF,TGTGCCAGCAGCTTAATCGGAAGACAGGGACGGGAAAAGCCTGAAGCTTTCTTT
TRBJ2-1,.,TRBV19,.,CASSMRQAGGHEQFF,TGTGCCAGTAGTATGAGGCAGGCAGGGGGGCACGAGCAGTTCTTC
TRBJ1-5,.,TRBV18,TRBD1,CASSPQDRVNQPQHF,TGTGCCAGCTCACCCCAGGACAGGGTTAATCAGCCCCAGCATTTT
TRBJ2-1,.,TRBV25-1,TRBD1,CASSEPGGNRVNEQFF,TGTGCCAGCAGTGAGCCAGGGGGCAATCGGGTGAATGAGCAGTTCTTC
TRBJ1-2,.,TRBV7-2,TRBD1,CASSLAGDRALLYGYTF,TGTGCCAGCAGCTTAGCGGGTGACAGGGCCCTCCTCTATGGCTACACCTTC
TRBJ2-7,.,TRBV7-2,TRBD2,CASSLAGGVYEQYF,TGTGCCAGCAGCCTAGCGGGGGGGGTCTACGAGCAGTACTTC
TRBJ1-5,few,TRBV2,.,CASSEGVSNQPQHF,TGTGCCAGCAGTGAAGGGGTCAGCAATCAGCCCCAGCATTTT
TRBJ1-3,once,TRBV9,.,CASSPHHSGNTIYF,TGTGCCAGCAGCCCCCACCACTCTGGAAACACCATATATTTT
TRBJ2-5,.,TRBV7-2,.,CASSLGQRAWETQYF,TGTGCCAGCAGCTTAGGCCAGCGGGCGTGGGAGACCCAGTACTTC